A single T cell receptor beta chain is shown here with its context. What it recognizes is unknown. This sample is drawn from a study of cytomegalovirus exposure and HLA in healthy donors. Study-wide background: As released early, the data held about 85 million unique TCRs from HLA-typed donors. Study-wide points: HLA restriction was apparent for most CMV-associated TCR beta chains in a later analysis.

Use of 60 Vbeta and 13 Jbeta primers characterized the PCR. The table came from immunoSEQ multiplex PCR; TCRdb's copy has only in-frame clones and leaves some out. The table has fewer than 200,000 clones, 82% seen once. There are 19 residues in the CDR3. CDR1 is MNHEY, CDR2 SMNVEV, per germline (reference sequence). V lost 5 bases and J lost 2; bases outside the gene matches: 14. This chain connects TRBV27 to TRBJ1-5, with 11 bases fitting TRBD1. This TCR derives from a girl aged 2-10 years in good health and CMV-seropositive. The sample taken for sequencing was PBMCs. CDR3 sequence: CASSSPNRTGGAGNQPQHF. Here the CDR3 DNA reads TGTGCCAGCAGTAGCCCGAATAGGACAGGGGGCGCAGGCAATCAGCCCCAGCATTTT.